The 6 T cell receptor beta chains given below trace back to one sample, sequenced in a study of T-cell reconstitution after alpha-beta-depleted transplantation in children. Researchers prepared the TCRbeta library using unique molecular identifiers, the study reports. TCRdb reanalysed the PCR reads using MiXCR and keeps one entry per CDR3 protein. The data show 450,000 to 600,000 distinct CDR3 sequences, 32% seen once. Material: PBMCs from the stem cell graft donor, obtained from the stem cell graft. These receptors were taken from a human donor who donated a stem cell graft to a child with aplastic anemia.

CDR3 protein: CASNGGRGTDTQYF. CDR3 nucleotides: TGCGCCAGCAATGGAGGGCGTGGCACAGATACGCAGTATTTT. V is TRBV5-1 and J is TRBJ2-3; weak D call: TRBD2 (6 bases). This CDR3 is built from 14 residues. The germline gives CDR1 SGHRS, CDR2 YFSETQ. Trimming left V 6 bases short and J 1 base short, with 12 bases between.

The V call is TRBV12-3 or TRBV12-4, the J call TRBJ2-7, with D perhaps matching TRBD1 or TRBD2 (8 bases each). This CDR3 comprises 15 residues. Trimming shortened V by 6 bases and J by 3 bases, and 18 bases separated the two germline ends. This chain's CDR3 is CASSGGGTGHYEQYF. The CDR3 DNA reads TGTGCCAGCAGCGGCGGGGGGACAGGTCACTACGAGCAGTACTTC.

The chain carries TRBV21-1 and TRBJ2-7; the D segment call TRBD2 is taken from the table without a DNA check. TRBV21-1 is a pseudogene locus. There are 18 residues in the CDR3. The CDR3 coding sequence is TGTGCCAGCAGCAAAGAATCCGGGGCTAGCGGGGCTTCCTACGAGCAGTACGTC. It yields the protein CASSKESGASGASYEQYV.

V usage is TRBV5-5 and J usage is TRBJ1-1; D gene uncertain. CDR1 is SGHKS, CDR2 YYEKEE, per germline (reference sequence). The CDR3 consists of 15 residues. V gave up 3 bases and J gave up 5 bases, with 17 bases separating them. The CDR3 DNA reads TGTGCCAGCAGCTCCTCGAGGGCCGCGGGGACTGAAGCTTTCTTT. Translated, it gives CASSSSRAAGTEAFF.

The chain employs TRBV7-2 and TRBJ1-1; TRBD1 aligns across 9 bases. Germline values: CDR1 SGHTA, CDR2 FQGNSA. V lost 3 bases, J lost 6 bases, and 11 bases stayed unmatched. The CDR3 totals 16 residues. The DNA for the CDR3 is TGTGCCAGCAGCTTGGCCCAGCCGGGACAGGGATCTGAAGCTTTCTTT. It codes for CASSLAQPGQGSEAFF.

This sequence joins TRBV7-9 and TRBJ1-2, with 10 positions matching TRBD1. V gave up 5 bases and J gave up 7 bases; unmatched junction bases: 4. The CDR3 runs 13 residues. The V gene's germline CDR1 is SEHNR and CDR2 FQNEAQ (reference sequence). The CDR3 nucleotides are TGTGCCAGCAGCGCGGGACAGGGGAGTGGCTACACCTTC. It is translated as CASSAGQGSGYTF.